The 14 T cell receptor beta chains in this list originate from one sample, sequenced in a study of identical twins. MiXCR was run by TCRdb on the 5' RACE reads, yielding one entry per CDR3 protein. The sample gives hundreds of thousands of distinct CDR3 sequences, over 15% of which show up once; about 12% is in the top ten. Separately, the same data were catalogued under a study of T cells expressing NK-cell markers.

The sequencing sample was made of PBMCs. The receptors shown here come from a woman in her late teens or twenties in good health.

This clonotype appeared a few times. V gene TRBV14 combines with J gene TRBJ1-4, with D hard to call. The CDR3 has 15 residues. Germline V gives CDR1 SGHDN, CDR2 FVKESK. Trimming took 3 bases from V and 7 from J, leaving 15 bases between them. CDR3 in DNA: TGTGCCAGCAGCCACACCCAGACTCGGGGTGAAAAACTGTTTTTT. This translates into CASSHTQTRGEKLFF.

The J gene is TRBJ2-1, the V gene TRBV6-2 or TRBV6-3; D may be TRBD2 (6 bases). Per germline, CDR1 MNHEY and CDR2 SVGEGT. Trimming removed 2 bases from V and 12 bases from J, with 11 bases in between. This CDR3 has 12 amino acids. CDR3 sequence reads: CASSYAASVQFF. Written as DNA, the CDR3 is TGTGCCAGCAGTTACGCCGCTAGCGTGCAGTTCTTC.

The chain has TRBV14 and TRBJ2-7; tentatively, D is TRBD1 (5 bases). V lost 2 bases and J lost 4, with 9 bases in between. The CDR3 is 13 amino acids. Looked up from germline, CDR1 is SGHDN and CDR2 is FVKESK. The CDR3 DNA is TGTGCCAGCAGCCAACAGGGATGGTACGAGCAGTACTTC. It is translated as CASSQQGWYEQYF.

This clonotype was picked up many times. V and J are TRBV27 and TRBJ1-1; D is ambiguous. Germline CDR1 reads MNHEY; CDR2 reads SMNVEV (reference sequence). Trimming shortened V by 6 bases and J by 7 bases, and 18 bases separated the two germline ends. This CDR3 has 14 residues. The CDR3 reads CASSPQRAKGEAFF. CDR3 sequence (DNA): TGTGCCAGCAGCCCCCAGCGGGCCAAGGGTGAAGCTTTCTTT.

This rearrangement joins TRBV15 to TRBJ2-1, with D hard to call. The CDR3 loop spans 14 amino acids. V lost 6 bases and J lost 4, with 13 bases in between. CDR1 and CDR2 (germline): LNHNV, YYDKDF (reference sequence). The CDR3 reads CATRTGGYYNEQFF. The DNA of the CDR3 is TGTGCCACCAGAACTGGCGGTTATTACAATGAGCAGTTCTTC.

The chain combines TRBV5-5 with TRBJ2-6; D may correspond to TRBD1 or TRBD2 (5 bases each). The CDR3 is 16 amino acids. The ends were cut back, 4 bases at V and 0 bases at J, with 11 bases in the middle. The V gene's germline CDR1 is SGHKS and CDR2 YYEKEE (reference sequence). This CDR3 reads CASSPGPTSGANVLTF. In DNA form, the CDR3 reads TGTGCCAGCAGCCCGGGACCGACCTCTGGGGCCAACGTCCTGACTTTC.

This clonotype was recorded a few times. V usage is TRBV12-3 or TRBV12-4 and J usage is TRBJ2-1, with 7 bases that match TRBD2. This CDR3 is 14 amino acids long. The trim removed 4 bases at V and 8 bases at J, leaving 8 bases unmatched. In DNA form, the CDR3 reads TGTGCCAGCAGTTCCCCAACTAGCGCTGATGAGCAGTTCTTC. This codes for CASSSPTSADEQFF.

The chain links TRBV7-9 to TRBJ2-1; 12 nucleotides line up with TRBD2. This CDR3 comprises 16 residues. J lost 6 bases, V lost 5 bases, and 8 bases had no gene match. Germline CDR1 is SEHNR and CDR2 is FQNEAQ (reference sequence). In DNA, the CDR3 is TGTGCCAGCAGCATCCAGACTAGCGGGAGAACCAATGAGCAGTTCTTC. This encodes CASSIQTSGRTNEQFF.

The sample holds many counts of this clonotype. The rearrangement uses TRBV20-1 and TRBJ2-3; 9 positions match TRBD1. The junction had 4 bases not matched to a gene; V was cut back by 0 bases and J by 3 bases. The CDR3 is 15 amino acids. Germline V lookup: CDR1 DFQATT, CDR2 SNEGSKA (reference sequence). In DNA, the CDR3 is TGCAGTGCTAGAGACCCGGGACAGGGTACAGATACGCAGTATTTT. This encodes CSARDPGQGTDTQYF.

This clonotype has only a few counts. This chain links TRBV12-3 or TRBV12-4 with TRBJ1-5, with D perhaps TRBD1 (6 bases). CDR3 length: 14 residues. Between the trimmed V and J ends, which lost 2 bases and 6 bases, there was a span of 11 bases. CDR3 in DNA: TGTGCCAGCAGTTTAACAGGGTTAAGTCAGCCCCAGCATTTT. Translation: CASSLTGLSQPQHF.

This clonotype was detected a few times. The CDR3 sequence: CASSQDTIREASYNEQFF. CDR3 bases: TGCGCCAGCAGCCAGGATACCATCAGGGAGGCTTCCTACAATGAGCAGTTCTTC. The V gene is TRBV4-3, the J gene TRBJ2-1; D perhaps matches TRBD2 (6 bases). V lost 3 bases and J 1 base, leaving 19 bases between the germline ends. Looked up from germline, CDR1 is LGHNA and CDR2 is YSLEER. This CDR3 is built from 18 residues.

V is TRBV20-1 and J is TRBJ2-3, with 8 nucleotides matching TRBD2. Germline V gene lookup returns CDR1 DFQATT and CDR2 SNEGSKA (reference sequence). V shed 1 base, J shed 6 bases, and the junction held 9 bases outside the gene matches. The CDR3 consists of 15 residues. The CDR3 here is CSARVAGLATDTQYF. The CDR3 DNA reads TGCAGTGCTAGAGTTGCCGGACTAGCAACTGATACGCAGTATTTT.

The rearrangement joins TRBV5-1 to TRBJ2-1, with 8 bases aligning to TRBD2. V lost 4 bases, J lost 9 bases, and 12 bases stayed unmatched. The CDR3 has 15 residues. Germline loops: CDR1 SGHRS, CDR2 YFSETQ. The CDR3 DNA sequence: TGCGCCAGCAGCCCCCTCGGGGGGGCCGGTGGTGAGCAGTTCTTC. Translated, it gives CASSPLGGAGGEQFF. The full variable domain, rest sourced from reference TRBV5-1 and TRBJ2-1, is KAGVTQTPRYLIKTRGQQVTLSCSPISGHRSVSWYQQTPGQGLQFLFEYFSETQRNKGNFPGRFSGRQFSNSRSEMNVSTLELGDSALYLCASSPLGGAGGEQFFGPGTRLTVL.

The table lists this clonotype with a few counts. The CDR3 here is CSVAGAYNEQFF. For the CDR3, the DNA is TGCAGCGTGGCGGGGGCCTACAATGAGCAGTTCTTC. The chain has TRBV29-1 and TRBJ2-1, with 7 bases that match TRBD2. The V segment lost 6 bases and the J segment 2 bases; nucleotides outside the gene matches: 1. This CDR3 has 12 residues. The germline V gene has CDR1 SQVTM and CDR2 ANQGSEA.